This T cell receptor (beta chain) was captured by sequencing in a study of cytomegalovirus exposure and HLA in healthy donors. Study-level points and caveats: With later analysis, a missense DCLRE1C variant became linked to TCR beta V- and J-gene trimming. Further analysis, carried out later, found HLA-associated TCR beta chains more clonally expanded than equally common other chains.

About this clone: The antigen is not known.

Healthy people donating bone marrow made up the donors. Use of 60 Vbeta and 13 Jbeta primers characterized the PCR. Original processing methods: It was a later analysis that counted 83 million or so unique TCR beta chains, of which roughly 11 million were shared. Profiling relied on immunoSEQ multiplex PCR, and the TCRdb table lists in-frame clones only, not all of them. V, J and clone size are those of that table, while D and trimming were read from the DNA. The profile shows about 140,000 clones, about 75% of them singletons. The length of the CDR3 is 14 residues. Trimming took off 6 bases at V and 3 bases at J, with 14 bases between the two ends. The germline V gene has CDR1 MNHNS and CDR2 SASEGT.

This receptor was obtained from a young man in good health and CMV-seropositive. The chain employs TRBV6-1 and TRBJ1-2; no clear D. Material: PBMCs. DNA for the CDR3: TGTGCCAGCAGCTTGGACCCGGGGTACTATGGCTACACCTTC. Its protein product is CASSLDPGYYGYTF.